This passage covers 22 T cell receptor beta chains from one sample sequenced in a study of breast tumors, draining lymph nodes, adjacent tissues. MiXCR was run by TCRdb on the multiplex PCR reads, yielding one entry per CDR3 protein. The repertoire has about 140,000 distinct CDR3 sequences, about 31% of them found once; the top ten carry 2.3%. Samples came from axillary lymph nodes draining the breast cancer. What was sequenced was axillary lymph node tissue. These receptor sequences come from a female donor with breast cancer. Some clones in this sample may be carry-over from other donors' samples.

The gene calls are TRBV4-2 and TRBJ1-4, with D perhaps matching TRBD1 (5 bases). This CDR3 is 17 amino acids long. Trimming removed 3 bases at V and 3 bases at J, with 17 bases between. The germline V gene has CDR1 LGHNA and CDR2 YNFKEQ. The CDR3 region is CASSQGLAGTANEKLFF. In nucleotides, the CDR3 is TGTGCCAGCAGCCAGGGACTAGCGGGGACTGCTAATGAAAAACTGTTTTTT.

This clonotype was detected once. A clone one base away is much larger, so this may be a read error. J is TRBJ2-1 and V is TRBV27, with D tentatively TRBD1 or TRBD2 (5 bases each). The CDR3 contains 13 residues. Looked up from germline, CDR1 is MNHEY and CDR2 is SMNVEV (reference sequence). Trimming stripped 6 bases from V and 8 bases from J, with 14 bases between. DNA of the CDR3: TGTGCCAGCAGCCGGGGCGGTGGGCATGAGCAGTTCTTC. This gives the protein CASSRGGGHEQFF.

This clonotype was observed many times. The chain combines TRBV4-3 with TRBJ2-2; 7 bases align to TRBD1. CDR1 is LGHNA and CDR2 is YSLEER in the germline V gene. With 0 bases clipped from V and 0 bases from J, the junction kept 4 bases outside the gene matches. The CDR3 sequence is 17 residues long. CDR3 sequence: CASSQEDRYANTGELFF. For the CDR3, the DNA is TGCGCCAGCAGCCAAGAGGACAGGTACGCGAACACCGGGGAGCTGTTTTTT.

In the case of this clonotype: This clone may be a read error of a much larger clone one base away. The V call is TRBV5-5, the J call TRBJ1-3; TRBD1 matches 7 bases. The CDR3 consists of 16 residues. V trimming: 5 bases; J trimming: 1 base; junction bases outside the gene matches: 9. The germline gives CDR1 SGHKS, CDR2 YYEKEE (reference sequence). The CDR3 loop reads CASRYDRAGSGNTIYF. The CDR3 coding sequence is TGTGCCAGCAGATATGACAGGGCAGGGTCTGGAAACACCATATATTTT.

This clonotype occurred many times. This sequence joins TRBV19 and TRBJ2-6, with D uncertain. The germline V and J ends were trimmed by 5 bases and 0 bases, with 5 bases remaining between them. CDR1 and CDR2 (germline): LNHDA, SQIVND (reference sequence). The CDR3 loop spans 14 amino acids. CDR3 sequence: CASSHDSGANVLTF. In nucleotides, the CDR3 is TGTGCCAGTAGTCACGACTCTGGGGCCAACGTCCTGACTTTC.

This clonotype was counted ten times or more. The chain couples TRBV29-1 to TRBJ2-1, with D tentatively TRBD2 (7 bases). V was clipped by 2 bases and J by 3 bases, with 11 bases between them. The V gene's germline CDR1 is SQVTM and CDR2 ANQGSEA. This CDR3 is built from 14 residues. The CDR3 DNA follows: TGCAGCGTTGAACGCGGGGGCCTCTACAATGAGCAGTTCTTC. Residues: CSVERGGLYNEQFF.

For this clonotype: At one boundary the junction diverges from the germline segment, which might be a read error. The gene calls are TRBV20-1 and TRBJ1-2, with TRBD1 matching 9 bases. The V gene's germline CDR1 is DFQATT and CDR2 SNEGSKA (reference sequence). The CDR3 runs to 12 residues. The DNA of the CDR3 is TGCAGTGCCCGGGACAGGGACTATGGCTCCACCTTC. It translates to CSARDRDYGSTF.

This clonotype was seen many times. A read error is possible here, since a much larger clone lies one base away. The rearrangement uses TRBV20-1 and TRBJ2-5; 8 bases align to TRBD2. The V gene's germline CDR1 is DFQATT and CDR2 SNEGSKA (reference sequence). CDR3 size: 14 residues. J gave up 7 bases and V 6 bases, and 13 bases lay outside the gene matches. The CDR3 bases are TGCAGTGCCCCGGGACTAGGTGCTAGGCCGACCCAGTACTTC. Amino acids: CSAPGLGARPTQYF.

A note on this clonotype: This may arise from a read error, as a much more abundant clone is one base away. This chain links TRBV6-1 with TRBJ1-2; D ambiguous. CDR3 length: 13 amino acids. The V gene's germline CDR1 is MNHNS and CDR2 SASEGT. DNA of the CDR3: TGTGCCGGCAGGATAGACGCAGACTATGGCTACACCTTC. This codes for CAGRIDADYGYTF.

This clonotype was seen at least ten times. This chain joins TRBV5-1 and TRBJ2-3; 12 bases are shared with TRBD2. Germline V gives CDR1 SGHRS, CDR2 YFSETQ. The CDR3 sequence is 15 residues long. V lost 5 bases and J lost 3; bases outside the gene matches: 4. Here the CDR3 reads CASRAGTSGTDTQYF. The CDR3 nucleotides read TGCGCCAGCAGGGCCGGGACTAGCGGGACAGATACGCAGTATTTT.

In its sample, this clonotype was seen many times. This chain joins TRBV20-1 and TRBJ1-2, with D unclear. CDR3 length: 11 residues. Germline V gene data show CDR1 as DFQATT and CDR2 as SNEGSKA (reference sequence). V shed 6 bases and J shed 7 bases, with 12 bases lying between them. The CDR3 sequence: CSAGGRGGYTF. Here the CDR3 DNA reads TGCAGTGCAGGAGGCCGGGGTGGCTACACCTTC.

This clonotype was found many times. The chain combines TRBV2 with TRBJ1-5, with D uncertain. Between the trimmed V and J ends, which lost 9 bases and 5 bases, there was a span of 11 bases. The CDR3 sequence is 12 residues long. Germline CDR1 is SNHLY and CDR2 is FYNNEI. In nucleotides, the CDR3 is TGTGCCAGTAACGATGTGGATCAGCCCCAGCATTTT. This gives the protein CASNDVDQPQHF.

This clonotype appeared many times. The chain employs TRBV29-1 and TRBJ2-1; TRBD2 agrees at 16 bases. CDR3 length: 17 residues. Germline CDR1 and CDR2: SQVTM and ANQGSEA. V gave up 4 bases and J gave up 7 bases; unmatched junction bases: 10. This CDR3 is CSVAGLAGGPVRNEQFF. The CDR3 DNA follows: TGCAGCGTTGCGGGACTAGCGGGGGGGCCGGTCAGGAATGAGCAGTTCTTC.

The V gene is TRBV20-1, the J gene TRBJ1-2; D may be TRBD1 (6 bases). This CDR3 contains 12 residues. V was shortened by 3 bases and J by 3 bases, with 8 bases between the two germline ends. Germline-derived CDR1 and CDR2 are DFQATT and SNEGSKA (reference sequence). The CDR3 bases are TGCAGTGCTAGGAGGGGGGACTATGGCTACACCTTC. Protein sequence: CSARRGDYGYTF.

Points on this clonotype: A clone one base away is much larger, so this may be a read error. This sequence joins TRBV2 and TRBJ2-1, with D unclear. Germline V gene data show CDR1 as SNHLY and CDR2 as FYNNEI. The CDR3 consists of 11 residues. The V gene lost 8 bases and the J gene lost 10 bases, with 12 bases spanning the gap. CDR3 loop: CASQPLAEQFF. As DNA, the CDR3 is TGTGCCAGCCAACCGTTGGCAGAGCAGTTCTTC.

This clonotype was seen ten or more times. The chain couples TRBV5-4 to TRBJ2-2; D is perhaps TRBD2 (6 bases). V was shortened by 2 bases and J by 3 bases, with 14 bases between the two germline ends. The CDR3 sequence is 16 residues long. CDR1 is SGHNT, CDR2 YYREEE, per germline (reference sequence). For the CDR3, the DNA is TGTGCCAGCAGCTTCCCGCGGGGATCGGACACCGGGGAGCTGTTTTTT. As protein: CASSFPRGSDTGELFF.

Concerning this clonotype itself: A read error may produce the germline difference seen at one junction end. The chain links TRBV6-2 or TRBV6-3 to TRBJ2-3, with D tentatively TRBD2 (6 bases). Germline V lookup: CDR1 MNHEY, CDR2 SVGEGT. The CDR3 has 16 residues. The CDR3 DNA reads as TGTGCCAGCAGTCACTCGAGGGCGACTAGTAGAGATACGCAGTATTTT. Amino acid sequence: CASSHSRATSRDTQYF.

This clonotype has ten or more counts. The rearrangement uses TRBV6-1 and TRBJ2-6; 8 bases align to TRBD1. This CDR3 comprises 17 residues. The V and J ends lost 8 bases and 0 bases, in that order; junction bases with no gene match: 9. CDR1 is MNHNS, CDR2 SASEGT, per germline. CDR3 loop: CASYDGTGSSGANVLTF. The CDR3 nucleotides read TGTGCCAGCTACGACGGGACAGGATCCTCTGGGGCCAACGTCCTGACTTTC.

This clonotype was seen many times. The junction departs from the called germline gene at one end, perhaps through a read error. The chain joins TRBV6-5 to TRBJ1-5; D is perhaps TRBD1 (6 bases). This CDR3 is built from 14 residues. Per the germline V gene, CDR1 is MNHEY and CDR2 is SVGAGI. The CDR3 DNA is TGTGCCAGCAGTCACTCCAGGGGTAATCAGCCCCAGCATTTT. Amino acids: CASSHSRGNQPQHF.

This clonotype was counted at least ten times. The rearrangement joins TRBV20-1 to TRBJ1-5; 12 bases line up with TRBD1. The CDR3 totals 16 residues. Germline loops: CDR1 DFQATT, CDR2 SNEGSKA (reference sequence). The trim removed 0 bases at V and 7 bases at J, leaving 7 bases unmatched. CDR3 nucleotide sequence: TGCAGTGCTAGAGAGGGGGGGACAGGGGGCGACCAGCCCCAGCATTTT. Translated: CSAREGGTGGDQPQHF.

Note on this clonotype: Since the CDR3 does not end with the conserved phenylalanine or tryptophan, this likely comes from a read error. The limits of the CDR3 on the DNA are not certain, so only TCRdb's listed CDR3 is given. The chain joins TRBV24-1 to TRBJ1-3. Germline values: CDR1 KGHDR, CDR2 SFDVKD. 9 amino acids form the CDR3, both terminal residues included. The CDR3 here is CATSTPAQP.

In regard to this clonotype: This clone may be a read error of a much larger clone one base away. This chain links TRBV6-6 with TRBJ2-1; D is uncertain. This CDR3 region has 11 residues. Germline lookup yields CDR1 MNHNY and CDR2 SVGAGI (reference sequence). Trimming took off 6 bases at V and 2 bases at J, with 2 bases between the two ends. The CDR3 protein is CASRPYNEQFF. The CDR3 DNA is TGTGCCAGCAGACCCTACAATGAGCAGTTCTTC.